A single sample gave rise to the 15 T cell receptor beta chains below, sequenced in a study of blood T cells in healthy people across ages. With a J-beta primer mix and a sample-barcoded 5' primer, a second PCR ran about 7 to 12 cycles. TCRdb used MiXCR to reprocess the 5' RACE reads, holding one entry per CDR3 protein. The sample carries about a million distinct CDR3 sequences, 51% recorded once. Sequencing input: blood. All receptors come from a woman aged 55-70 years in good health.

The rearrangement links TRBV20-1 to TRBJ2-7; TRBD2 might be the D (6 bases). Germline-derived CDR1 and CDR2 are DFQATT and SNEGSKA (reference sequence). V gave up 0 bases and J gave up 0 bases, with 9 bases separating them. The CDR3 is 14 residues long. The CDR3 DNA follows: TGCAGTGCTAGAGATTGGGGACTCTCCTACGAGCAGTACTTC. It encodes CSARDWGLSYEQYF.

J is TRBJ2-3 and V is TRBV4-1; D is perhaps TRBD2 (5 bases). The CDR3 extends over 15 amino acids. The germline V and J ends were trimmed by 1 base and 8 bases, with 16 bases remaining between them. CDR1 and CDR2 (germline): MGHRA, YSYEKL. The CDR3 here is CASSQVGERARTQYF. The CDR3, as DNA: TGCGCCAGCAGCCAAGTTGGGGAGAGAGCACGTACGCAGTATTTT.

This clonotype was picked up a small number of times. V and J are TRBV29-1 and TRBJ2-3; 7 bases are a match to TRBD1. CDR1 and CDR2 from the germline V gene are SQVTM and ANQGSEA. The CDR3 runs to 13 residues. After removal of 7 bases from V and 0 bases from J, the junction contained 4 bases not matched to a gene. CDR3 in amino acids: CSGGTVSTDTQYF. In nucleotides, the CDR3 is TGCAGCGGGGGGACAGTAAGCACAGATACGCAGTATTTT.

The chain recombines TRBV4-3 with TRBJ2-5; 12 nucleotides match TRBD2. The J call may be wrong; the DNA end is better matched by TRBJ2-7. Germline V gene lookup returns CDR1 LGHNA and CDR2 YSLEER. The CDR3 spans 15 residues. As DNA, the CDR3 is TGCGCCAGCAGCCAGAAAGGACTAGCGGGATCCGAGCAGTACTTC. Amino acid sequence: CASSQKGLAGSEQYF.

The CDR3, as DNA: TGCAGTGCTAGCGCCCCACAGGGAGACGCGTATTTT. Amino acids: CSASAPQGDAYF. The chain is built from TRBV20-1 and TRBJ2-3; D may be TRBD1 (6 bases). This CDR3 is built from 12 residues. Looked up from germline, CDR1 is DFQATT and CDR2 is SNEGSKA (reference sequence). The V end was cut by 3 bases, the J end by 14 bases, with 18 bases between.

Note on this clonotype: Given a much more abundant clone one base away, this may be a read error. V is TRBV7-2 and J is TRBJ2-7, with 9 bases fitting TRBD1. The J call is uncertain, as TRBJ2-5 better fits the DNA end. The CDR3 is made up of 14 amino acids. Germline CDR1 SGHTA, CDR2 FQGNSA. CDR3 amino acids: CASSFGTGRGTQYF. For the CDR3, the DNA is TGTGCCAGCAGCTTCGGGACAGGGAGAGGGACCCAGTACTTC.

The chain couples TRBV7-8 to TRBJ2-7; 9 nucleotides agree with TRBD1. CDR3 length: 16 amino acids. The junction had 6 bases not matched to a gene; V was cut back by 0 bases and J by 3 bases. CDR1 and CDR2 (germline): SGHVS, FQNEAQ. The CDR3 region is CASSLARTGAYYEQYF. In DNA, the CDR3 is TGTGCCAGCAGCTTAGCGAGGACAGGGGCCTACTACGAGCAGTACTTC.

The V and J genes are TRBV6-2 or TRBV6-3 and TRBJ1-5; a weak D match, TRBD1 (6 bases). With 6 bases removed from V and 0 bases from J, the gap between germline ends came to 9 bases. The CDR3 spans 14 residues. Per germline, CDR1 MNHEY and CDR2 SVGEGT. CDR3 DNA: TGTGCCAGCAGCCCGGACAGTAGCAATCAGCCCCAGCATTTT. This gives the protein CASSPDSSNQPQHF.

This clonotype has a handful of counts. The gene calls are TRBV2 and TRBJ2-7; no reliable D call. Per the germline V gene, CDR1 is SNHLY and CDR2 is FYNNEI. The CDR3 extends over 12 amino acids. V was cut by 6 bases and J by 7 bases, with 13 bases left in between. The CDR3 sequence: CASSFGRFEQYF. In nucleotides, the CDR3 is TGTGCCAGCAGCTTCGGTCGGTTTGAGCAGTACTTC.

This sequence joins TRBV4-1 and TRBJ2-7; 9 bases map to TRBD1. The trim removed 1 base at V and 4 bases at J, leaving 2 bases unmatched. Germline-derived CDR1 and CDR2 are MGHRA and YSYEKL. The CDR3 covers 14 residues. In nucleotides, the CDR3 is TGCGCCAGCAGCCAAGTGGGGACAGGGTACGAGCAGTACTTC. This codes for CASSQVGTGYEQYF.

This clonotype was counted a few times. This chain uses TRBV4-3 with TRBJ2-1; 7 nucleotides align to TRBD2. Per the germline V gene, CDR1 is LGHNA and CDR2 is YSLEER. The CDR3 consists of 16 residues. Trimming cost V 2 bases and J 14 bases; bases outside gene matches: 18. CDR3 bases: TGCGCCAGCAGCCAAAGTTGGACTAGAGCCGGTGAAGAGGAGTTCTTC. Translation: CASSQSWTRAGEEEFF.

Only a few counts were recorded for this clonotype. This chain connects TRBV3-1 to TRBJ2-7; no reliable D call. The CDR3 contains 17 residues. V was clipped by 0 bases and J by 3 bases, with 18 bases between them. Germline V gene data show CDR1 as LGHDT and CDR2 as YNNKEL (reference sequence). The CDR3 DNA reads TGTGCCAGCAGCCAAGAGGGCCCAGCCGGCGATAACTACGAGCAGTACTTC. This gives the protein CASSQEGPAGDNYEQYF.

For this clonotype: Mismatch with germline at one junction end may stem from a read error. The J gene is TRBJ2-3, the V gene TRBV10-3; D gene uncertain. Germline V lookup: CDR1 ENHRY, CDR2 SYGVKD. This CDR3 comprises 15 residues. The CDR3 sequence is CAISALGSDTDTPYF. The CDR3 bases are TGTGCCATCAGTGCCCTGGGAAGCGACACAGATACGCCGTATTTT.

This clonotype was counted between two and nine times. The chain recombines TRBV7-9 with TRBJ1-2, with D possibly being TRBD1 (6 bases). V lost 5 bases, J lost 4 bases, and 23 bases lay in between. The V gene's germline CDR1 is SEHNR and CDR2 FQNEAQ (reference sequence). The CDR3 runs 17 residues. This chain's CDR3 is CASSRGIVADGPYGYTF. In DNA form, the CDR3 reads TGTGCCAGCAGCAGGGGGATAGTGGCGGACGGGCCCTATGGCTACACCTTC.

This clonotype was seen more than once but under ten times. The chain has TRBV15 and TRBJ1-5, with D maybe TRBD1 (6 bases). Per the germline V gene, CDR1 is LNHNV and CDR2 is YYDKDF (reference sequence). The V gene lost 8 bases and the J gene lost 0 bases, with 14 bases spanning the gap. This CDR3 is built from 15 residues. The CDR3 sequence is CATAKGGFSNQPQHF. For the CDR3, the DNA is TGTGCCACCGCCAAGGGGGGCTTTAGCAATCAGCCCCAGCATTTT.